This T cell receptor beta chain was sequenced for a study of cytomegalovirus exposure and HLA in healthy donors. Germline trimming cut 2 bases from V and 7 bases from J; bases unmatched to any gene: 13. Looked up from germline, CDR1 is SGHTA and CDR2 is FQGNSA. The CDR3 totals 17 residues. PCR involved 60 Vbeta and 13 Jbeta primers. The data were produced by immunoSEQ multiplex PCR, yet TCRdb's version contains in-frame clones alone and is incomplete. The profile covers around 150,000 clones, with more than 75% appearing a single time and less than 2% taken by the ten largest. Study conclusions and caveats: A later analysis linked a missense variant in DCLRE1C to the trimming of TCR beta V and J genes. A later analysis appeared to link common viral pathogens to several of the most significant clusters.

This clone is a singleton in its sample. Its matching antigen is unknown. Nominally healthy donors were sampled, though unrecorded immune exposures were likely. The clonotype originates from a man aged 35 to 55 in good health and CMV-seronegative. Material: PBMCs. The chain is built from TRBV7-2 and TRBJ2-5, with 10 bases aligning to TRBD1. The CDR3 nucleotides are TGTGCCAGCAGCTTAACCGCGCCGACAGGGGGCTTATGGACCCAGTACTTC. Protein: CASSLTAPTGGLWTQYF.